This passage covers 30 T cell receptor beta chains from one sample sequenced in a study of identical twins. TCRdb passed the 5' RACE reads through MiXCR, listing each CDR3 protein once. Here the sample spans 600,000 to 800,000 distinct CDR3 sequences, around 20% being singletons. The same data also went into a second study, on T cells expressing NK-cell markers.

The sequenced material came from PBMCs. The receptors stem from a woman younger than 35 in good health.

This clonotype was counted between two and nine times. The junction differs from germline at one of its ends, possibly a read error. The gene calls are TRBV7-7 and TRBJ2-3; D perhaps matches TRBD2 (5 bases). Per germline, CDR1 SSHAT and CDR2 FNYEAQ (reference sequence). The CDR3 runs 14 residues. DNA for the CDR3: TGTGCTAGCAGCCCCCTTGGATCGGGGGATACGCAGTATTTT. The encoded protein is CASSPLGSGDTQYF.

The chain is built from TRBV6-5 and TRBJ2-5, with TRBD2 identical over 8 bases. Germline loops: CDR1 MNHEY, CDR2 SVGAGI. The CDR3 extends over 14 amino acids. V shed 4 bases, J shed 1 base, and the junction held 2 bases outside the gene matches. This chain's CDR3 is CASSWSGGQETQYF. The CDR3 DNA reads as TGTGCCAGCAGTTGGAGCGGGGGCCAAGAGACCCAGTACTTC.

This clonotype was counted at least ten times. The chain employs TRBV29-1 and TRBJ2-7; maybe TRBD1 (6 bases). The CDR3 has 13 residues. Looked up from germline, CDR1 is SQVTM and CDR2 is ANQGSEA. V lost 7 bases and J lost 5, with 18 bases in between. The CDR3 spells CSAQGRGVHEQYF. CDR3 sequence (DNA): TGCAGCGCTCAGGGCAGGGGCGTCCACGAGCAGTACTTC.

The chain joins TRBV12-3 or TRBV12-4 to TRBJ2-3; TRBD1 aligns across 9 bases. The CDR3 is 14 residues long. The V gene end was trimmed by 8 bases and the J gene end by 9 bases; junction bases not matched to a gene: 12. The CDR3 DNA reads as TGTGCCAGCCGTACCCTTACAGGGGGCCGCACGCAGTATTTT. It is translated as CASRTLTGGRTQYF.

V usage is TRBV12-5 and J usage is TRBJ1-1; no reliable D call. V lost 2 bases, J lost 5 bases, and 18 bases lay in between. Looked up from germline, CDR1 is LGHNT and CDR2 is FRNRAP. CDR3 length: 16 amino acids. CDR3 DNA: TGTGCTAGTGGTTTGCCCGGATCTCGCGGGAGTACTGAAGCTTTCTTT. It codes for CASGLPGSRGSTEAFF.

This clonotype was picked up a small number of times. In nucleotides, the CDR3 is TGTGCCAGCAGTTACAGCGCTAGCGGAAATGAGCAGTTCTTC. It specifies CASSYSASGNEQFF. The chain combines TRBV6-5 with TRBJ2-1; 7 bases agree with TRBD2. Trimming took 2 bases from V and 7 from J; bases not matched to a gene: 5. The V gene's germline CDR1 is MNHEY and CDR2 SVGAGI. CDR3 size: 14 residues.

This clonotype has more than one count but fewer than ten. The chain has TRBV12-3 or TRBV12-4 and TRBJ1-1; TRBD1 agrees at 7 bases. This CDR3 contains 16 residues. The trim removed 5 bases at V and 1 base at J, leaving 10 bases unmatched. CDR3 DNA: TGTGCCAGCAGTGGTCAGGGGGGGACGGGGAACACTGAAGCTTTCTTT. Protein sequence: CASSGQGGTGNTEAFF.

This clonotype came up a few times. The rearrangement uses TRBV6-5 and TRBJ2-7; D not resolved. The CDR3 contains 13 residues. Per germline, CDR1 MNHEY and CDR2 SVGAGI. Trimming pared 0 bases from V and 3 bases from J, leaving 6 bases between. The CDR3 DNA reads TGTGCCAGCAGTTACTCCCTACTCTACGAGCAGTACTTC. The encoded protein is CASSYSLLYEQYF.

The chain uses TRBV5-6 and TRBJ2-7; D may be TRBD1 or TRBD2 (5 bases each). Germline values: CDR1 SGHDT, CDR2 YYEEEE. V shed 0 bases and J shed 6 bases, with 13 bases lying between them. The CDR3 is 14 amino acids. Written as DNA, the CDR3 is TGTGCCAGCAGCTTGGGTCTATGGGGGAGCGAGCAGTACTTC. Protein sequence: CASSLGLWGSEQYF.

Concerning this clonotype: Since no conserved phenylalanine or tryptophan closes the CDR3, a read error is the likely cause. The chain links TRBV7-2 to TRBJ2-3, with 10 bases identical to TRBD2. This CDR3 region has 13 residues. With 4 bases clipped from V and 12 bases from J, the junction kept 7 bases outside the gene matches. CDR1 is SGHTA, CDR2 FQGNSA, per germline. Here the CDR3 DNA reads TGTGCCAGCAGCTCGGGACTAGCGCTAACTCAGTATTCT. Translated, it gives CASSSGLALTQYS.

This clonotype appeared many times. This sequence joins TRBV12-3 or TRBV12-4 and TRBJ2-2; D gene uncertain. The CDR3 extends over 16 amino acids. The V gene lost 3 bases and the J gene lost 0 bases, with 11 bases spanning the gap. In nucleotides, the CDR3 is TGTGCCAGCAGTTTCTTTAGCCAAGCGAACACCGGGGAGCTGTTTTTT. It specifies CASSFFSQANTGELFF.

V usage is TRBV28 and J usage is TRBJ1-1; D might be TRBD1 (5 bases). V lost 3 bases and J 4 bases, leaving 15 bases between the germline ends. The CDR3 extends over 15 amino acids. Germline loops: CDR1 MDHEN, CDR2 SYDVKM. This CDR3 reads CASSLYRQRGTEAFF. The CDR3 DNA follows: TGTGCCAGCAGTTTGTACAGGCAGCGAGGCACTGAAGCTTTCTTT.

The chain recombines TRBV25-1 with TRBJ2-5; 7 bases are shared with TRBD1. CDR3 length: 16 amino acids. V lost 6 bases to trimming and J lost 2 bases; unmatched junction nucleotides: 12. The germline V gene has CDR1 MGHDK and CDR2 SYGVNS. CDR3 DNA: TGTGCCAGCAGCCCTAATCTCGGGACAGAGCAAGAGACCCAGTACTTC. This translates into CASSPNLGTEQETQYF.

This clonotype was counted only a few times. This sequence joins TRBV6-5 and TRBJ2-7; the D gene is possibly TRBD1 (5 bases). Trimming shortened V by 0 bases and J by 5 bases, and 11 bases separated the two germline ends. Germline lookup yields CDR1 MNHEY and CDR2 SVGAGI. The CDR3 has 14 amino acids. In nucleotides, the CDR3 is TGTGCCAGCAGTTACTCCCAGGGTAGCAACGAGCAGTACTTC. Residues: CASSYSQGSNEQYF.

This clonotype was recorded at least ten times. The rearrangement uses TRBV5-5 and TRBJ2-1, with D tentatively TRBD1 (5 bases). Germline lookup yields CDR1 SGHKS and CDR2 YYEKEE (reference sequence). The V end was cut by 2 bases, the J end by 8 bases, with 14 bases between. The CDR3 loop spans 14 amino acids. CDR3: CASSLPLGRDEQFF. In nucleotides, the CDR3 is TGTGCCAGCAGCTTACCTTTGGGGCGTGATGAGCAGTTCTTC.

This clonotype was found many times. The chain carries TRBV20-1 and TRBJ2-1; D remains unclear. The CDR3 is 12 residues long. CDR1 and CDR2 (germline): DFQATT, SNEGSKA (reference sequence). V lost 6 bases, J lost 5 bases, and 11 bases lay in between. The CDR3 region has the DNA TGCAGTGCCCCCCTAAACCACAATGAGCAGTTCTTC. Translated: CSAPLNHNEQFF.

This clonotype has only a few counts. The V gene is TRBV5-1, the J gene TRBJ2-3; D is undetermined. V was shortened by 4 bases and J by 5 bases, with 8 bases between the two germline ends. The CDR3 sequence is 12 residues long. Germline CDR1 and CDR2: SGHRS and YFSETQ. CDR3 DNA sequence: TGCGCCAGCAGCGGGCGCCTAGATACGCAGTATTTT. Protein product: CASSGRLDTQYF.

This clonotype was found a few times. The V call is TRBV7-2, the J call TRBJ2-7, with 8 bases lining up with TRBD1. Trimming at V came to 5 bases and at J to 8 bases, leaving 5 bases not matched to a gene. Germline V CDR1 and CDR2: SGHTA, FQGNSA. CDR3 size: 12 residues. The CDR3 region is CASSGRQGKQYF. The CDR3 region has the DNA TGTGCCAGCAGCGGGCGACAGGGGAAGCAGTACTTC.

This clonotype was observed at least ten times. The V and J genes are TRBV29-1 and TRBJ2-1; 11 bases map to TRBD2. Germline CDR1 is SQVTM and CDR2 is ANQGSEA. This CDR3 comprises 15 residues. Trimming cost V 3 bases and J 4 bases; bases outside gene matches: 5. CDR3: CSVDLSSGGYNEQFF. DNA for the CDR3: TGCAGCGTTGACCTGTCTAGCGGGGGGTACAATGAGCAGTTCTTC.

V usage is TRBV29-1 and J usage is TRBJ1-5; 7 bases are shared with TRBD1. This CDR3 is 13 amino acids long. V lost 5 bases, J lost 6 bases, and 7 bases stayed unmatched. The V gene's germline CDR1 is SQVTM and CDR2 ANQGSEA. CDR3 amino acids: CSVNRGSGQPQHF. The DNA of the CDR3 is TGCAGCGTTAACAGGGGTTCGGGTCAGCCCCAGCATTTT.

The chain carries TRBV7-6 and TRBJ2-2; 8 bases match TRBD2. Looked up from germline, CDR1 is SGHVS and CDR2 is FNYEAQ. The V gene end was trimmed by 5 bases and the J gene end by 4 bases; junction bases not matched to a gene: 12. The CDR3 length is 17 residues. The CDR3 region is CASSPGAAGVSTGELFF. As DNA, the CDR3 is TGTGCCAGCAGCCCCGGCGCAGCGGGAGTTTCCACCGGGGAGCTGTTTTTT.

This clonotype was seen ten or more times. The J gene is TRBJ2-7, the V gene TRBV3-1; tentatively, D is TRBD1 or TRBD2 (5 bases each). Germline-derived CDR1 and CDR2 are LGHDT and YNNKEL (reference sequence). The CDR3 sequence is 14 residues long. The V end was cut by 4 bases, the J end by 5 bases, with 15 bases between. Written as DNA, the CDR3 is TGTGCCAGCAGCCCGAGGGACCGATCCAACGAGCAGTACTTC. Amino acid sequence: CASSPRDRSNEQYF.

The V and J genes are TRBV7-2 and TRBJ2-1, with D tentatively TRBD2 (6 bases). Germline V CDR1 and CDR2: SGHTA, FQGNSA. V lost 7 bases to trimming and J lost 10 bases, with 17 bases between them. CDR3 length: 13 amino acids. The CDR3 coding sequence is TGTGCCAGCACCATGATATATGGGGGGGAGCAGTTCTTC. Protein: CASTMIYGGEQFF.

There are a few counts of this clonotype. The V gene is TRBV11-2, the J gene TRBJ2-1; 7 nucleotides align to TRBD2. CDR3 length: 15 residues. J lost 4 bases, V lost 5 bases, and 8 bases had no gene match. Germline values: CDR1 SGHAT, CDR2 FQNNGV. The CDR3 here is CASSRSGDLYNEQFF. The CDR3 region has the DNA TGTGCCAGCAGCCGGAGCGGGGACCTATACAATGAGCAGTTCTTC. The entire variable domain, with the rest obtained from reference TRBV11-2 and TRBJ2-1, is as follows: EAGVAQSPRYKIIEKRQSVAFWCNPISGHATLYWYQQILGQGPKLLIQFQNNGVVDDSQLPKDRFSAERLKGVDSTLKIQPAKLEDSAVYLCASSRSGDLYNEQFFGPGTRLTVL.

This clonotype was seen only a few times. CDR3 in amino acids: CASSEPGLAGHNEQFF. The DNA for the CDR3 is TGTGCCAGCAGCGAACCGGGACTAGCGGGACACAATGAGCAGTTCTTC. The chain recombines TRBV12-3 or TRBV12-4 with TRBJ2-1; the match to TRBD2 covers 13 bases. There are 16 residues in the CDR3. V dropped 6 bases and J dropped 5; count of bases not matched to a gene: 7.

This clonotype was counted ten times or more. The chain links TRBV5-5 to TRBJ2-3, with unresolved D. Germline CDR1 reads SGHKS; CDR2 reads YYEKEE (reference sequence). Trimming shortened V by 0 bases and J by 1 base, and 9 bases separated the two germline ends. CDR3 length equals 15 residues. CDR3 in amino acids: CASSLEGWGTDTQYF. The CDR3 nucleotides are TGTGCCAGCAGCTTGGAGGGATGGGGCACAGATACGCAGTATTTT.

There are a few counts of this clonotype. The chain uses TRBV5-1 and TRBJ1-2; D may be TRBD1 (5 bases). The CDR3 is 14 residues long. Trimming took off 2 bases at V and 4 bases at J, with 12 bases between the two ends. Germline assignment: CDR1 SGHRS and CDR2 YFSETQ. In DNA form, the CDR3 reads TGCGCCAGCAGCTTCGAAACAGGAACCTATGGCTACACCTTC. It yields the protein CASSFETGTYGYTF.

This clonotype was recorded many times. The genes are TRBV28 and TRBJ1-5, with unresolved D. Germline assignment: CDR1 MDHEN and CDR2 SYDVKM. V was cut by 3 bases and J by 5 bases, with 2 bases left in between. This CDR3 contains 11 residues. The DNA for the CDR3 is TGTGCCAGCAGTTTCGATCAGCCCCAGCATTTT. As protein: CASSFDQPQHF.

This clonotype has only a few counts. The rearrangement links TRBV7-9 to TRBJ2-3; the D is unclear. Germline values: CDR1 SEHNR, CDR2 FQNEAQ (reference sequence). V lost 5 bases to trimming and J lost 3 bases, with 6 bases between them. The CDR3 is made up of 12 amino acids. The CDR3 DNA follows: TGTGCCAGCAGCCAGCCTACAGATACGCAGTATTTT. It translates to CASSQPTDTQYF.

This clonotype was picked up a small number of times. The chain links TRBV9 to TRBJ1-2; D not resolved. This CDR3 contains 12 residues. The germline CDR1 and CDR2 sequences are SGDLS and YYNGEE. The V gene lost 3 bases and the J gene lost 4 bases, with 7 bases spanning the gap. The CDR3 sequence is CASSARPYGYTF. CDR3 DNA sequence: TGTGCCAGCAGCGCGAGGCCCTATGGCTACACCTTC.